This T cell receptor beta chain was sequenced for a study of blood T cell repertoires in COVID-19. V was clipped by 1 base and J by 7 bases, with 14 bases between them. The length of the CDR3 is 16 residues. The germline gives CDR1 SNHLY, CDR2 FYNNEI. The table came from immunoSEQ multiplex PCR; TCRdb's copy has only in-frame clones and leaves some out. Here the sample spans around 120,000 clones, around 80% being singletons. The specimen sequenced was peripheral blood. This chain connects TRBV2 to TRBJ1-6; weak D call: TRBD1 (5 bases). The sequence came from a man in his forties or fifties with acute or convalescent COVID-19. CDR3 sequence reads: CASSEVGGAGNSPLHF. The CDR3 DNA sequence: TGTGCCAGCAGTGAAGTTGGAGGGGCTGGCAATTCACCCCTCCACTTT.